Listed below are T cell receptor beta chains from one sample, sequenced in a study of Graves' ophthalmopathy and Graves' hyperthyroidism. Each CDR3 protein is one row after TCRdb ran MiXCR on the multiplex PCR reads. This repertoire shows roughly 1.1 million distinct CDR3 sequences, 35% to 40% found once; its top ten account for around 10%. The sequenced material came from peripheral blood or thyroid tissue (not recorded which). The source is an adult man with Graves' hyperthyroidism. Each CDR3 is given with its conserved first and last residue. Fields, in order: D gene, clone size, J gene, V gene, CDR3 DNA, CDR3 protein. D genes are given only for firm matches. Expanded clones get a size class; other rows say once, few or many, or leave the size out.

d_call: .
clone_size: .
j_call: TRBJ1-1
v_call: TRBV10-3
cdr3_nt: TGTGCCACCAGTGATCCACAGAACACTGAAGCTTTCTTT
cdr3_aa: CATSDPQNTEAFF

d_call: TRBD1
clone_size: .
j_call: TRBJ2-2
v_call: TRBV6-5
cdr3_nt: TGTGCCAGCAGTTACTCCATGGGACAGGTTATAGACACCGGGGAGCTGTTTTTT
cdr3_aa: CASSYSMGQVIDTGELFF

d_call: .
clone_size: many
j_call: TRBJ1-5
v_call: TRBV7-3
cdr3_nt: TGTGCCAGCAGCTTAACAGGGAGTCAGCCCCAGCATTTT
cdr3_aa: CASSLTGSQPQHF

d_call: TRBD2
clone_size: .
j_call: TRBJ2-5
v_call: TRBV20-1
cdr3_nt: TGCAGTGCCCCTCGAGGAGCGGGGATAGAGACCCAGTACTTC
cdr3_aa: CSAPRGAGIETQYF

d_call: .
clone_size: .
j_call: TRBJ1-1
v_call: TRBV29-1
cdr3_nt: TGCAGCGTTGCTTTGCGGGGCGGGGAGGTGACTGAAGCTTTCTTT
cdr3_aa: CSVALRGGEVTEAFF

d_call: .
clone_size: .
j_call: TRBJ2-7
v_call: TRBV30
cdr3_nt: TGTGCCTGGGCTAGTTTGAACCTACACCACGAGCAATACTTC
cdr3_aa: CAWASLNLHHEQYF

d_call: TRBD2
clone_size: .
j_call: TRBJ2-7
v_call: TRBV28
cdr3_nt: TGTGCCAGCGGATTAGGGACTACCTACGAGCAGTACTTC
cdr3_aa: CASGLGTTYEQYF

d_call: .
clone_size: few
j_call: TRBJ2-5
v_call: TRBV5-1
cdr3_nt: TGCGCCAGCAGCTCGACAGTAACTTCAAGCGAGACCCAGTACTTC
cdr3_aa: CASSSTVTSSETQYF

d_call: .
clone_size: many
j_call: TRBJ1-2
v_call: TRBV4-3
cdr3_nt: TGCGCCAGCAGCCAAGATCGGGGAACTCGGGATGGCTACACCTTC
cdr3_aa: CASSQDRGTRDGYTF

d_call: .
clone_size: many
j_call: TRBJ1-6
v_call: TRBV9
cdr3_nt: TGTGCCAGCAGCGTAGAAAGGGAGGGGGGTTCGTCCCTAAATTCACCCCTCCACTTT
cdr3_aa: CASSVEREGGSSLNSPLHF

d_call: .
clone_size: .
j_call: TRBJ1-2
v_call: TRBV29-1
cdr3_nt: TGCAGCTTGGTGTCACGAACGAATGGCTACACCTTC
cdr3_aa: CSLVSRTNGYTF